What follows are 23 T cell receptor beta chains derived from one specimen sequenced in a study of blood T cells in healthy people across ages. Sample-barcoded 5' priming and a J-beta primer mix drove a second PCR of about 6 to 12 cycles. TCRdb independently ran MiXCR on the 5' RACE reads; one entry per CDR3 protein. The sample lists around 1,600,000 distinct CDR3 sequences, about 42% occurring once. The specimen was blood. The source is a woman in her late teens or twenties in good health.

This clonotype was detected only once. The junction differs from germline at one of its ends, possibly a read error. V and J are TRBV7-7 and TRBJ2-1; 9 bases line up with TRBD1. The CDR3 runs to 15 residues. CDR1 and CDR2 from the germline V gene are SSHAT and FNYEAQ (reference sequence). The CDR3 sequence: CASSAGQGSLDEQFF. The CDR3 DNA follows: TGTGCTAGCAGCGCGGGACAGGGATCTTTGGATGAGCAGTTCTTC.

About this clonotype: Compared with germline, one end of the junction differs, possibly owing to a read error. V is TRBV6-2 or TRBV6-3 and J is TRBJ2-7, with 11 positions matching TRBD2. CDR1 and CDR2 from the germline V gene are MNHEY and SVGEGT. CDR3 length equals 16 residues. The CDR3 loop is CVSSYTSGRPSYEQYF. As DNA, the CDR3 is TGTGTCAGCAGTTACACTAGCGGGAGACCATCCTACGAGCAGTACTTC.

Written as DNA, the CDR3 is TGTGCCAGCAGTAGAGCCTTGTTCCAAAAAGCTAACTATGGCTACACCTTC. Protein product: CASSRALFQKANYGYTF. This rearrangement joins TRBV5-6 to TRBJ1-2; D is uncertain. V was clipped by 5 bases and J by 0 bases, with 20 bases between them. CDR1 is SGHDT, CDR2 YYEEEE, per germline. The CDR3 covers 17 residues.

The chain combines TRBV4-1 with TRBJ2-4; D not certain. The DNA end is more similar to TRBJ2-7, so the J call may be wrong. CDR3 size: 14 residues. Germline loops: CDR1 MGHRA, CDR2 YSYEKL. This CDR3 reads CASSQDRLRDEQYF. The DNA for the CDR3 is TGCGCCAGCAGCCAAGACCGTTTACGGGACGAGCAGTACTTC.

The chain is built from TRBV10-1 and TRBJ2-5, with 10 bases identical to TRBD1. Matching the DNA end better, TRBJ2-7 makes the J call doubtful. Germline V lookup: CDR1 WNHNN, CDR2 SYGVQD (reference sequence). CDR3 size: 15 residues. CDR3 residues: CASSEPGQGIHEQYF. In nucleotides, the CDR3 is TGCGCCAGCAGTGAGCCGGGACAGGGGATCCACGAGCAGTACTTC.

This clonotype has more than one count but fewer than ten. The chain carries TRBV11-2 and TRBJ1-1; maybe TRBD1 (5 bases). The CDR3 totals 17 residues. CDR1 and CDR2 from the germline V gene are SGHAT and FQNNGV. V dropped 2 bases and J dropped 1 base, with 17 bases sitting between them. CDR3 nucleotides: TGTGCCAGCAGCTTATTCCTTACCCTGGGGGAGAACACTGAAGCTTTCTTT. Translated: CASSLFLTLGENTEAFF.

The gene calls are TRBV18 and TRBJ2-7, with 7 bases aligning to TRBD1. The V segment lost 2 bases and the J segment 2 bases; nucleotides outside the gene matches: 9. The CDR3 contains 16 residues. The germline CDR1 and CDR2 sequences are KGHSH and LQKENI. CDR3 nucleotide sequence: TGTGCCAGCTCACCAACGGCGACAGGGACAACCTACGAGCAGTACTTC. This translates into CASSPTATGTTYEQYF.

The CDR3 sequence: CASSQDPGIHIYEQYF. The CDR3 DNA reads TGCGCCAGCAGCCAAGACCCCGGGATCCACATCTACGAGCAGTACTTC. The chain combines TRBV4-1 with TRBJ2-7; possible D gene TRBD2, 5 bases. The V end lost 0 bases, the J end lost 3 bases, and 15 bases lay between the germline ends. In germline, CDR1 is MGHRA, CDR2 YSYEKL. The CDR3 runs 16 residues.

The chain recombines TRBV29-1 with TRBJ2-3, with 12 bases aligning to TRBD2. The V gene's germline CDR1 is SQVTM and CDR2 ANQGSEA. The CDR3 length is 16 residues. With V trimmed by 7 bases and J by 2 bases, 10 bases remained unmatched. CDR3 in amino acids: CSALGLAGKYTDTQYF. Written as DNA, the CDR3 is TGCAGCGCCCTTGGACTAGCGGGGAAATACACAGATACGCAGTATTTT.

This clonotype was counted only a few times. V usage is TRBV12-3 or TRBV12-4 and J usage is TRBJ1-5, with 10 bases matching TRBD1. The V and J ends lost 4 bases and 7 bases, in that order; junction bases with no gene match: 16. This CDR3 is built from 18 residues. The CDR3 here is CASSSRLRGQGMSQPQHF. The CDR3 region has the DNA TGTGCCAGCAGTTCCCGACTACGGGGACAGGGGATGAGCCAGCCCCAGCATTTT.

V gene TRBV28 combines with J gene TRBJ2-7; tentatively, D is TRBD2 (6 bases). The V and J ends lost 6 bases and 6 bases respectively, with 18 bases between them. The CDR3 has 14 amino acids. In germline, CDR1 is MDHEN, CDR2 SYDVKM. The CDR3 is CASRGGLFSREQYF. The CDR3 bases are TGTGCCAGCAGGGGTGGACTATTCTCGCGCGAGCAGTACTTC. The full variable domain, its missing parts supplied by reference TRBV28 and TRBJ2-7, is DVKVTQSSRYLVKRTGEKVFLECVQDMDHENMFWYRQDPGLGLRLIYFSYDVKMKEKGDIPEGYSVSREKKERFSLILESASTNQTSMYLCASRGGLFSREQYFGPGTRLTVT.

This chain links TRBV6-6 with TRBJ2-5; possibly TRBD1 or TRBD2 for D (5 bases each). The J call is uncertain, as TRBJ2-1 better fits the DNA end. The CDR3 is 15 residues long. CDR1 is MNHNY, CDR2 SVGAGI, per germline (reference sequence). CDR3 sequence (DNA): TGTGCCAGCAGTTACCTCGGGGCCGGACAAGAGACCCAGTTCTTC. As protein: CASSYLGAGQETQFF.

V is TRBV30 and J is TRBJ1-4; D is undetermined. This CDR3 has 13 amino acids. CDR1 and CDR2 (germline): GTSNPN, SVGIG (reference sequence). Trimming took off 3 bases at V and 8 bases at J, with 13 bases between the two ends. This CDR3 reads CAWSAGSEEKLFF. The CDR3 DNA reads TGTGCCTGGAGCGCGGGTTCGGAGGAAAAACTGTTTTTT.

In regard to this clonotype: The conserved closing phenylalanine or tryptophan is absent in this CDR3, likely reflecting a read error. V and J are TRBV6-5 and TRBJ1-2; D is undetermined. The V end lost 7 bases, the J end lost 6 bases, and 15 bases lay between the germline ends. Germline V gene lookup returns CDR1 MNHEY and CDR2 SVGAGI. The CDR3 covers 13 residues. The CDR3 region has the DNA TGTGCCAGCACCTCGTGGGCGGTGGATGGCTACACCGTC. Protein sequence: CASTSWAVDGYTV.

CDR3 sequence: CASSSIRGVGNEQYF. The CDR3 DNA is TGTGCCAGCAGCTCTATCCGGGGGGTCGGCAATGAGCAGTACTTC. The J gene is TRBJ2-7, the V gene TRBV7-2, with TRBD2 matching 7 bases. Losses at the gene ends were 4 bases for V and 7 bases for J; bases not matched to a gene: 13. This CDR3 is 15 amino acids long. CDR1 and CDR2 (germline): SGHTA, FQGNSA.

The V and J genes are TRBV6-5 and TRBJ2-7; D possibly matches TRBD1 or TRBD2 (5 bases each). The V gene's germline CDR1 is MNHEY and CDR2 SVGAGI. Between the trimmed V and J ends, which lost 5 bases and 0 bases, there was a span of 14 bases. CDR3 length equals 15 residues. CDR3 bases: TGTGCCAGCAGTGGGACCGGGACCGTCTCCTACGAGCAGTACTTC. It codes for CASSGTGTVSYEQYF.

In this sample, this clonotype turned up many times. V is TRBV12-3 or TRBV12-4 and J is TRBJ2-7; possibly TRBD1 for D (6 bases). The V and J ends lost 2 bases and 2 bases respectively, with 10 bases between them. The CDR3 has 14 amino acids. CDR3 bases: TGTGCCAGCAGTTTAAGACGGACAGCCTACGAGCAGTACTTC. Protein: CASSLRRTAYEQYF.

This clonotype was picked up a small number of times. DNA of the CDR3: TGTGCCAGCAGCCAAACGAGGGAGCAGTACTTC. This translates into CASSQTREQYF. The genes are TRBV3-1 and TRBJ2-7; D remains ambiguous. From germline, CDR1 is LGHDT and CDR2 YNNKEL (reference sequence). The CDR3 loop spans 11 amino acids. V lost 2 bases and J lost 7, with 6 bases in between.

This clonotype was counted at least ten times. CDR3 amino acids: CSASLGLAGSYEQYF. The CDR3 nucleotides read TGCAGTGCTAGTTTAGGACTAGCGGGATCATACGAGCAGTACTTC. The chain employs TRBV20-1 and TRBJ2-7, with 12 bases that match TRBD2. The CDR3 loop spans 15 amino acids. V was pared by 3 bases and J by 4 bases, with 7 bases of the junction left unmatched. Germline values: CDR1 DFQATT, CDR2 SNEGSKA (reference sequence).

J is TRBJ1-1 and V is TRBV20-1; TRBD1 agrees at 8 bases. V shed 6 bases and J 1 base; nucleotides not matched to a gene: 10. The CDR3 loop spans 15 amino acids. Germline CDR1 is DFQATT and CDR2 is SNEGSKA (reference sequence). CDR3 nucleotide sequence: TGCAGTGCACCTAGGACAGGGATGGGGAACACTGAAGCTTTCTTT. This encodes CSAPRTGMGNTEAFF.

The chain has TRBV20-1 and TRBJ1-2; tentatively, D is TRBD1 (5 bases). Per the germline V gene, CDR1 is DFQATT and CDR2 is SNEGSKA (reference sequence). The CDR3 extends over 15 amino acids. Between the trimmed V and J ends, which lost 4 bases and 4 bases, there was a span of 19 bases. CDR3 sequence: CSAIGARQRGYGYTF. CDR3 in DNA: TGCAGTGCTATAGGGGCCCGCCAACGAGGCTATGGCTACACCTTC.

The table lists this clonotype with many counts. The V call is TRBV10-3, the J call TRBJ2-5, with 8 bases identical to TRBD2. This CDR3 contains 13 residues. In germline, CDR1 is ENHRY, CDR2 SYGVKD. V was pared by 5 bases and J by 3 bases, with 2 bases of the junction left unmatched. CDR3 loop: CAISRGLEETQYF. The CDR3 DNA reads TGTGCCATCAGTAGGGGACTAGAAGAGACCCAGTACTTC.

J is TRBJ2-3 and V is TRBV7-2; 9 bases line up with TRBD2. This CDR3 region has 16 residues. Unmatched junction bases numbered 5, after V lost 3 bases and J lost 1 base. Germline loops: CDR1 SGHTA, CDR2 FQGNSA. The DNA of the CDR3 is TGTGCCAGCAGCTTTATGTCTAGCGGGGGCACAGATACGCAGTATTTT. Translated, it gives CASSFMSSGGTDTQYF.